This TCR beta chain derives from a study of shared clonotypes between healthy human individuals (dated by TCRdb to the early 2020s). For the wider study: The cohort included three men and two women between 18 and 49 years of age. The study deeply sequenced blood TCR repertoires of roughly five healthy adults to estimate repertoire size and the extent of clonotype sharing between individuals. Between about 0.94 and 10 billion PBMCs per donor were obtained by leukapheresis. To increase sequencing depth and limit assay-specific biases, TCR repertoire library preparation and sequencing were carried out by different laboratories using diverse techniques. For each donor, CD4 naive and CD4 memory were each run on three plates, CD8 naive on two plates, and CD8 memory on one plate.

Study-wide conclusions, independent of this receptor: Sampling was limited to blood, and TCR repertoires in tissue likely differ from TCR repertoires in blood. The small number of donors limited the genetic and exposure-history diversity represented. Larger estimated clonotype richness was generally found for naive subsets than for memory subsets. Pairwise subsampling led to the expectation that sequencing depth would affect the degree of clonotype sharing among donors. Rarefaction of sorted-subset datasets indicated incomplete sequencing despite the large sequencing depth. Compared with non-shared clonotypes, clonotypes shared by all four sorted-subset donors had higher generation probabilities. About 5% of naive CD4, 3.5% of naive CD8, approximately 2.2% of memory CD4, and 0.4% of memory CD8 clonotypes were shared across several donors.

This clone was seen once. The antigen it binds to is not known. Base qualities are not at hand, and no much larger clone is one base apart. TCR CDR3 regions were amplified from genomic DNA by multiplex PCR using the deep immunoSEQ assay. Extracted genomic DNA from each cell subset was distributed evenly across all wells of several immunoSEQ 96-well plates, and each plate was treated as a replicate. For sorted subsets, about 210 ng of genomic DNA, equivalent to tens of thousands of T cell genomes, went into each replicate PCR. The purified libraries were quantified using a Qubit 3.0 fluorometer, sized with a Bioanalyzer 2100, and then quantified again using the KAPA Library Quantification kit. Each immunoSEQ 96-well plate was sequenced on its own single-read 150-cycle Illumina NextSeq 550 flow cell. The authors' pipeline ran thus. Because only junctional sequences without quality scores were contained in the immunoSEQ output, filtering matching that applied to full-length reads could not be performed. To assign V/J genes and CDR3, sequences were annotated against IMGT germline references using PyIR, a Python wrapper for IgBLAST v1.9. Reads with weak V/J assignments (E-value above 1e-6), missing CDR3, stop codons, out-of-frame junctions, or ambiguous translated residues were removed. V3J clonotypes were defined as sequences sharing an identical inferred V gene, J gene, and CDR3 amino acid sequence. To compute the percentage overlap between repertoires, the number of shared unique clonotypes was divided by the size of the smaller repertoire. Three approaches were used to assess repertoire richness: RTK rarefaction, the Chao1 estimator, and Recon v2.1 estimates of unobserved clonotypes. Generation probabilities for all TCRbeta clonotypes obtained by the gDNA method from a few donors were computed using OLGA. The clones in this table, taken by TCRdb from immuneACCESS, are in-frame only. Not every clone is retained; where verified, under half of the shortfall comes from an unresolved V gene, and the cause of the rest is unknown. V and J calls and clone size are given by that table; D and trimming were obtained from the DNA. The sample yields 1.5 million to 2.5 million clones; about 95% were counted once. The top ten clonotypes cover 1% to 1.5% of the sample.

V and J are truncated by 2 bases and 0 bases respectively, leaving an intervening sequence of 11 bases. The germline V gene gives CDR1 as MGHRA and CDR2 as YSYEKL. From the cysteine up to the phenylalanine, the CDR3 has a length of 15 residues. Only CDR3 DNA remains: 45 bases, in frame from the first base. CD8 naive samples consisted of CD45RO-negative cells that were positively selected for CCR7, yielding a CD45RA+CCR7+ population without TemRA cells. The donors were healthy, HIV-negative adults who had no recently reported acute infections or vaccinations. Every donor was a Caucasian adult residing in Nashville, Tennessee, USA. Blood was collected by leukapheresis, and PBMCs were isolated by Ficoll-Histopaque density gradient centrifugation and then cryopreserved in liquid nitrogen vapor phase. Purity and quantity of every magnetically sorted T cell population were checked by analytical flow cytometry. Each sorted fraction had its genomic DNA isolated and then quantified by UV absorbance on a Nanodrop 2000c.

The sequencing input was naive CD8+ T cells sorted from blood. This sample's cell subset or site label indicates: CD45RA+CCR7+. The receptor's source is a young man in good health. The sequence links TRBV4-1 to TRBJ2-7, with a tentative D gene TRBD1 over 5 matching bases. The DNA sequence follows: TGCGCCAGCAGCCAAACCTCCACAGGCTCCTACGAGCAGTACTTC. Translated, this is CASSQTSTGSYEQYF.